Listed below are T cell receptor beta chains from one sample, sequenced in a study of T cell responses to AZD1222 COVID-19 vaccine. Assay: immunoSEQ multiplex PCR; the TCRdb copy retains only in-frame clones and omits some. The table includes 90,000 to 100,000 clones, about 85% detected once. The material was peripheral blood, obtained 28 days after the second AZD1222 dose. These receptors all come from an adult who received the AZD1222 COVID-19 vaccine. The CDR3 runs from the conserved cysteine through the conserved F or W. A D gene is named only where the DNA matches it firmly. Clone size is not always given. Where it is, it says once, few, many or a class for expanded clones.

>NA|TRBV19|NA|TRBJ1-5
TGTGCCAGTAACCTCGCGCCCGAGGGTGGCAATCAGCCCCAGCATTTT
CASNLAPEGGNQPQHF
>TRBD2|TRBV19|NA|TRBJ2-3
TGTGCCAGTAGTACCCAAACGGGAGGCGGCACAGATACGCAGTATTTT
CASSTQTGGGTDTQYF
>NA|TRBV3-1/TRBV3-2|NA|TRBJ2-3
TGTGCCAGCAGCCATCCCCGGACGGGAGATACGCAGTATTTT
CASSHPRTGDTQYF
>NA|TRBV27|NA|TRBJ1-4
TGTGCCAGCAGTTTATCGTCGGGGGGGTTGGGTGAAAAACTGTTTTTT
CASSLSSGGLGEKLFF
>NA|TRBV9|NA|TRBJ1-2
TGTGCCAGTCAGACTGGGGCTTATGGCTACACCTTC
CASQTGAYGYTF
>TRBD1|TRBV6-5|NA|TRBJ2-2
TGTGCCAGCAGTCCCGGGACAGGGTTCGGGGAGCTGTTTTTT
CASSPGTGFGELFF
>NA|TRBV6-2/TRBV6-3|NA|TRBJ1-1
TGTGCCAGCAGTTATTACGGAGGAAACACTGAAGCTTTCTTT
CASSYYGGNTEAFF
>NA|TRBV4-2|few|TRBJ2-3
TGTGCCAGCAGCCAACTGGGGGGCACAGATACGCAGTATTTT
CASSQLGGTDTQYF
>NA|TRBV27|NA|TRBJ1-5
TGTGCCAGCTCCAGACCGAATCAGCCCCAGCATTTT
CASSRPNQPQHF
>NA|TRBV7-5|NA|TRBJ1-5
TGTGCCAGAAGCTTAGTTTTCAGGGAAGGCAATCAGCCCCAGCATTTT
CARSLVFREGNQPQHF